Shown below are 32 T cell receptor beta chains from a single sample sequenced in a study of cytomegalovirus exposure and HLA in healthy donors. The study ran its PCR with 60 Vbeta and 13 Jbeta primers. Generated by immunoSEQ multiplex PCR, the TCRdb table keeps only in-frame clones and is missing some. The sample comprises 74,000 or so clones, 65% to 70% of which are singletons, and approximately 2.2% rests with the top ten. The sequencing sample was made of PBMCs. The origin of the receptors is a woman younger than 45 in good health and CMV-seronegative.

The chain's CDR3 is CASSLGLPGTGPSYEQYF. The CDR3 coding sequence is TGCGCCAGCAGCTTGGGCCTACCCGGGACAGGGCCCTCCTACGAGCAGTACTTC. V is TRBV5-1 and J is TRBJ2-7, with 9 bases fitting TRBD1. Per the germline V gene, CDR1 is SGHRS and CDR2 is YFSETQ. This CDR3 has 18 amino acids. V lost 0 bases to trimming and J lost 0 bases; unmatched junction nucleotides: 10.

V gene TRBV7-9 combines with J gene TRBJ2-5, with 10 positions matching TRBD1. Germline V CDR1 and CDR2: SEHNR, FQNEAQ (reference sequence). The V segment lost 5 bases and the J segment 2 bases; nucleotides outside the gene matches: 5. CDR3 size: 15 residues. The CDR3 reads CASSRGQGLQETQYF. CDR3 bases: TGTGCCAGCAGCCGGGGACAGGGGCTTCAAGAGACCCAGTACTTC.

The gene calls are TRBV7-3 and TRBJ2-5; 12 nucleotides agree with TRBD2. The CDR3 has 15 residues. The J segment lost 2 bases and the V segment lost 5 bases, leaving 3 bases of the junction unmatched. Germline assignment: CDR1 SGHTA and CDR2 FQGTGA. The DNA for the CDR3 is TGTGCCAGCAGCCGGACTAGCGGGGTACAAGAGACCCAGTACTTC. Translation: CASSRTSGVQETQYF.

This clone turned up a few times. This chain joins TRBV11-2 and TRBJ2-5, with 8 bases matching TRBD1. The CDR3 covers 15 residues. Germline CDR1 is SGHAT and CDR2 is FQNNGV. Trimming at V came to 5 bases and at J to 5 bases, leaving 10 bases not matched to a gene. CDR3 coding DNA: TGTGCCAGCAGCCTCGACAGGGGTCGCGCGGAGACCCAGTACTTC. Its translation: CASSLDRGRAETQYF. The whole variable domain, remainder taken from reference TRBV11-2 and TRBJ2-5, is EAGVAQSPRYKIIEKRQSVAFWCNPISGHATLYWYQQILGQGPKLLIQFQNNGVVDDSQLPKDRFSAERLKGVDSTLKIQPAKLEDSAVYLCASSLDRGRAETQYFGPGTRLLVL.

This clone came up a few times. The rearrangement joins TRBV11-2 to TRBJ1-1, with 10 bases matching TRBD1. V trimming: 5 bases; J trimming: 7 bases; junction bases outside the gene matches: 10. Germline V gene data show CDR1 as SGHAT and CDR2 as FQNNGV. This CDR3 contains 15 residues. The chain's CDR3 is CASSNTGTGVVEAFF. CDR3 bases: TGTGCCAGCAGCAATACCGGGACAGGGGTTGTTGAAGCTTTCTTT.

The genes are TRBV5-6 and TRBJ1-3, with 10 bases that match TRBD1. Germline V gene data show CDR1 as SGHDT and CDR2 as YYEEEE. This CDR3 spans 16 amino acids. The junction had 5 bases not matched to a gene; V was cut back by 5 bases and J by 0 bases. Written as DNA, the CDR3 is TGTGCCAGCAGGCGGACAGGGGGACTCTCTGGAAACACCATATATTTT. It translates to CASRRTGGLSGNTIYF.

The chain recombines TRBV6-5 with TRBJ1-2, with 8 bases fitting TRBD1. In germline, CDR1 is MNHEY, CDR2 SVGAGI. The CDR3 runs 13 residues. V was clipped by 6 bases and J by 6 bases; unmatched bases: 6. The CDR3 protein is CASSGGTGDGYTF. The CDR3 coding sequence is TGTGCCAGCAGCGGGGGGACAGGTGATGGCTACACCTTC.

V and J are TRBV6-6 and TRBJ1-2; D gene ambiguous. The V end lost 8 bases, the J end lost 6 bases, and 16 bases lay between the germline ends. The CDR3 runs 13 residues. Germline V gene data show CDR1 as MNHNY and CDR2 as SVGAGI (reference sequence). CDR3 DNA: TGTGCCAGCCAACCGCCGGGGATGAATGGCTACACCTTC. This codes for CASQPPGMNGYTF.

A remark on this clone: A junction boundary mismatches the germline segment, possibly from a read error. J is TRBJ1-2 and V is TRBV7-9; D is perhaps TRBD1 (5 bases). The germline V gene has CDR1 SEHNR and CDR2 FQNEAQ (reference sequence). This CDR3 region has 16 residues. The CDR3 spells CSSSHVGGIGAGGYTF. In DNA form, the CDR3 reads TGTTCCAGCAGCCATGTGGGGGGTATAGGCGCGGGAGGCTACACCTTC.

This sequence joins TRBV7-9 and TRBJ2-7; TRBD2 is a possible D gene (6 bases). Germline V lookup: CDR1 SEHNR, CDR2 FQNEAQ (reference sequence). Trimming removed 1 base from V and 0 bases from J, with 10 bases in between. This CDR3 comprises 15 residues. CDR3 nucleotides: TGTGCCAGCAGCTTAGGGCTCGGGAGCTCCTACGAGCAGTACTTC. Translated, it gives CASSLGLGSSYEQYF. Looking up the rest from reference TRBV7-9 and TRBJ2-7 gives the full variable domain: DTGVSQNPRHKITKRGQNVTFRCDPISEHNRLYWYRQTLGQGPEFLTYFQNEAQLEKSRLLSDRFSAERPKGSFSTLEIQRTEQGDSAMYLCASSLGLGSSYEQYFGPGTRLTVT.

The rearrangement links TRBV18 to TRBJ2-7; possibly TRBD1 or TRBD2 for D (7 bases each). The CDR3 is made up of 16 amino acids. V lost 6 bases to trimming and J lost 4 bases, with 22 bases between them. Germline loops: CDR1 KGHSH, CDR2 LQKENI. CDR3 in DNA: TGTGCCAGCTCCCCAGGGGGGGTCACTCCCCCGTACGAGCAGTACTTC. It translates to CASSPGGVTPPYEQYF. Filled out from reference TRBV18 and TRBJ2-7, the complete variable domain reads NAGVMQNPRHLVRRRGQEARLRCSPMKGHSHVYWYRQLPEEGLKFMVYLQKENIIDESGMPKERFSAEFPKEGPSILRIQQVVRGDSAAYFCASSPGGVTPPYEQYFGPGTRLTVT.

The CDR3 nucleotides are TGTGCCAGCAGCTTTTCAGACAGGGGGGAAAAACTGTTTTTT. Its translation is CASSFSDRGEKLFF. The chain employs TRBV7-3 and TRBJ1-4; TRBD1 aligns across 9 bases. CDR3 length equals 14 residues. The V gene's germline CDR1 is SGHTA and CDR2 FQGTGA. J was trimmed by 8 bases and V by 3 bases; bases with no gene match: 4.

The chain couples TRBV6-8 to TRBJ1-6, with 8 bases matching TRBD1. The CDR3 has 15 amino acids. Germline loops: CDR1 MNHGY, CDR2 SAAAGT. Trimming removed 7 bases from V and 7 bases from J; junction bases left unmatched: 9. CDR3 region: CASKKLGQENSPLHF. Here the CDR3 DNA reads TGTGCCAGCAAAAAGTTGGGACAGGAGAATTCACCCCTCCACTTT.

The chain is built from TRBV29-1 and TRBJ1-2, with a tentative D call TRBD1 (6 bases). This CDR3 has 13 residues. V was clipped by 0 bases and J by 8 bases, with 13 bases between them. CDR1 and CDR2 from the germline V gene are SQVTM and ANQGSEA. The CDR3 loop reads CSVEEPQGYGYTF. The CDR3 nucleotides are TGCAGCGTTGAAGAACCACAGGGCTACGGCTACACCTTC.

The chain joins TRBV7-9 to TRBJ2-1; weak D call: TRBD1 (5 bases). CDR3 length: 13 amino acids. Trimming took off 3 bases at V and 6 bases at J, with 9 bases between the two ends. The germline gives CDR1 SEHNR, CDR2 FQNEAQ (reference sequence). The CDR3 nucleotides are TGTGCCAGCAGCTTCGGCAGGGCCAATGAGCAGTTCTTC. This sequence encodes CASSFGRANEQFF.

This clone was observed a few times. The V and J genes are TRBV11-3 and TRBJ2-5; D call uncertain. The CDR3 is 13 residues long. V dropped 3 bases and J dropped 1 base, with 6 bases sitting between them. Germline lookup yields CDR1 SGHNT and CDR2 YENEEA. DNA for the CDR3: TGTGCCAGCAGCTTTTTGAGCCAAGAGACCCAGTACTTC. Protein sequence: CASSFLSQETQYF.

This chain connects TRBV7-3 to TRBJ2-3; weak D call: TRBD2 (6 bases). CDR1 and CDR2 (germline): SGHTA, FQGTGA. The V and J ends lost 5 bases and 8 bases respectively, with 17 bases between them. CDR3 length equals 14 residues. The CDR3 loop is CASSNQTGTSTQYF. The CDR3 DNA reads as TGTGCCAGCAGCAATCAAACCGGGACTTCTACGCAGTATTTT.

The V and J genes are TRBV6-5 and TRBJ2-1; 7 positions agree with TRBD2. CDR1 MNHEY and CDR2 SVGAGI come from the germline V gene. V lost 5 bases to trimming and J lost 16 bases; unmatched junction nucleotides: 11. The CDR3 sequence is 12 residues long. This CDR3 is CASSGRVTPIFF. CDR3 bases: TGTGCCAGCAGTGGGAGGGTGACTCCCATATTCTTC.

V is TRBV6-5 and J is TRBJ1-2, with 8 bases that match TRBD1. Germline V lookup: CDR1 MNHEY, CDR2 SVGAGI. The CDR3 sequence is 13 residues long. The ends lost 6 bases at V and 8 bases at J; junction bases unmatched: 8. The CDR3 sequence is CASSRTGKRGYTF. The DNA for the CDR3 is TGTGCCAGCAGCCGGACAGGGAAAAGAGGCTACACCTTC.

This clone was recorded a few times. This same CDR3 is encoded by further DNA sequences in the sample. This chain joins TRBV5-1 and TRBJ2-7; perhaps TRBD1 as D (6 bases). CDR1 SGHRS and CDR2 YFSETQ come from the germline V gene. The CDR3 loop spans 14 amino acids. The V gene lost 1 base and the J gene lost 2 bases, with 10 bases spanning the gap. Here the CDR3 reads CASSLLGGTYEQYF. In DNA, the CDR3 is TGCGCCAGCAGCTTGTTAGGGGGAACCTACGAGCAGTACTTC.

The V gene is TRBV30, the J gene TRBJ2-2; 8 bases line up with TRBD1. The CDR3 contains 17 residues. From germline, CDR1 is GTSNPN and CDR2 SVGIG (reference sequence). J was trimmed by 7 bases and V by 0 bases; bases with no gene match: 13. In DNA form, the CDR3 reads TGTGCCTGGAGTGTGGGACAGGTCTCGTGGCATGGCGGGGAGCTGTTTTTT. The encoded protein is CAWSVGQVSWHGGELFF.

This clone has only a few counts. V and J are TRBV2 and TRBJ2-3, with unresolved D. In germline, CDR1 is SNHLY, CDR2 FYNNEI. The CDR3 has 15 amino acids. V was cut by 2 bases and J by 0 bases, with 9 bases left in between. This CDR3 reads CASSERFSSTDTQYF. CDR3 nucleotides: TGTGCCAGCAGTGAACGGTTCTCTAGCACAGATACGCAGTATTTT.

A word on this clone: Other nucleotide sequences in the sample specify the same CDR3. The V and J genes are TRBV6-5 and TRBJ1-6, with 7 bases that match TRBD1. V was pared by 9 bases and J by 7 bases, with 6 bases of the junction left unmatched. This CDR3 spans 13 amino acids. Germline-derived CDR1 and CDR2 are MNHEY and SVGAGI. The CDR3 here is CASADRDNSPLHF. As DNA, the CDR3 is TGTGCCAGTGCTGACAGGGACAATTCACCCCTCCACTTT.

This clone was picked up a small number of times. The chain employs TRBV5-4 and TRBJ2-5; D might be TRBD1 (6 bases). CDR1 is SGHNT and CDR2 is YYREEE in the germline V gene (reference sequence). V was shortened by 4 bases and J by 6 bases, with 28 bases between the two germline ends. The CDR3 runs to 18 residues. In DNA form, the CDR3 reads TGTGCCAGCAGCCCGTCCGGGACAACTGTTTGGGATGAAAAGACCCAGTACTTC. Translated, it gives CASSPSGTTVWDEKTQYF.

The chain uses TRBV18 and TRBJ1-2; D possibly corresponds to TRBD1 (6 bases). V lost 0 bases, J lost 7 bases, and 15 bases lay in between. The length of the CDR3 is 15 residues. CDR1 KGHSH and CDR2 LQKENI come from the germline V gene. The CDR3 reads CASSPPSEGGAGYTF. The CDR3 DNA reads as TGTGCCAGCTCACCACCGTCCGAGGGGGGGGCTGGCTACACCTTC.

The rearrangement joins TRBV5-4 to TRBJ1-3, with 9 nucleotides matching TRBD1. With V trimmed by 4 bases and J by 2 bases, 10 bases remained unmatched. This CDR3 is 17 amino acids long. Germline V gene lookup returns CDR1 SGHNT and CDR2 YYREEE (reference sequence). The CDR3 is CASSSPGQGFAGNTIYF. CDR3 sequence (DNA): TGTGCCAGCAGCAGTCCGGGACAGGGCTTCGCTGGAAACACCATATATTTT.

The chain recombines TRBV1 with TRBJ2-1; TRBD1, the D gene given by the table, was not confirmed from the DNA. TRBV1 is reported as a pseudogene. This CDR3 comprises 18 residues. Here the CDR3 DNA reads TGCACCAGCAGCCAAGAGGCCGAGACAGGTAACGTGAAGGATGAGCAGTTCTTC. Its protein is CTSSQEAETGNVKDEQFF.

V is TRBV7-9 and J is TRBJ1-1; possibly TRBD1 for D (6 bases). The CDR3 runs 13 residues. CDR1 and CDR2 (germline): SEHNR, FQNEAQ (reference sequence). V gave up 4 bases and J gave up 5 bases, with 11 bases separating them. The CDR3 region has the DNA TGTGCCAGCAGCTCCTGGGACAAAACTGAAGCTTTCTTT. This gives the protein CASSSWDKTEAFF.

The chain links TRBV7-2 to TRBJ1-4; weak D call: TRBD1 (5 bases). The V end was cut by 5 bases, the J end by 4 bases, with 14 bases between. Germline-derived CDR1 and CDR2 are SGHTA and FQGNSA. The CDR3 totals 15 residues. CDR3 nucleotide sequence: TGTGCCAGCAGCGCTACAGGTCGAGGTAATGAAAAACTGTTTTTT. The encoded protein is CASSATGRGNEKLFF.

The J gene is TRBJ2-7, the V gene TRBV4-1; 8 bases align to TRBD1. Germline V gene sequence: CDR1 MGHRA, CDR2 YSYEKL. There are 15 residues in the CDR3. The V segment lost 2 bases and the J segment 7 bases; nucleotides outside the gene matches: 10. CDR3 amino acids: CASSQRFQGALEQYF. The CDR3 nucleotides read TGCGCCAGCAGCCAACGTTTCCAGGGGGCTTTGGAGCAGTACTTC.

This clone was seen only once. The gene calls are TRBV25-1 and TRBJ2-1, with 11 bases aligning to TRBD1. V shed 3 bases, J shed 6 bases, and the junction held 4 bases outside the gene matches. This CDR3 is built from 15 residues. CDR1 and CDR2 from the germline V gene are MGHDK and SYGVNS. CDR3 amino acids: CASSDPGTGGNEQFF. The CDR3 nucleotides read TGTGCCAGCAGTGACCCGGGGACAGGGGGCAATGAGCAGTTCTTC.

The chain has TRBV9 and TRBJ2-3, with TRBD1 matching 7 bases. The CDR3 length is 14 residues. Germline assignment: CDR1 SGDLS and CDR2 YYNGEE. Trimming removed 0 bases from V and 5 bases from J; junction bases left unmatched: 3. CDR3: CASSVDTGVDTQYF. The DNA of the CDR3 is TGTGCCAGCAGCGTAGACACAGGGGTAGATACGCAGTATTTT. The full variable domain, with the rest looked up from reference TRBV9 and TRBJ2-3, is DSGVTQTPKHLITATGQRVTLRCSPRSGDLSVYWYQQSLDQGLQFLIQYYNGEERAKGNILERFSAQQFPDLHSELNLSSLELGDSALYFCASSVDTGVDTQYFGPGTRLTVL.